This passage covers 18 T cell receptor beta chains from one sample sequenced in a study of T cells in Graves' hyperthyroidism and ophthalmopathy. There were TCR beta CDR3 regions amplified from RNA transcripts. First-round RT-PCR of the TCR CDR3 relied on the HTBI primer set. MiXCR, run by TCRdb on the multiplex PCR reads, gives a single entry per CDR3 protein. The sample lists around 720,000 distinct CDR3 sequences; over 35% were seen once. The sequenced material came from blood. The receptors were gathered from a middle-aged woman with Graves' hyperthyroidism.

Ten or more counts support this clonotype. The chain carries TRBV3-1 and TRBJ1-1, with D uncertain. Trimming shortened V by 4 bases and J by 1 base, and 4 bases separated the two germline ends. Looked up from germline, CDR1 is LGHDT and CDR2 is YNNKEL (reference sequence). This CDR3 has 12 residues. Here the CDR3 reads CASSPTNTEAFF. The DNA for the CDR3 is TGTGCCAGCAGCCCCACGAACACTGAAGCTTTCTTT.

The chain carries TRBV9 and TRBJ1-4; 9 bases align to TRBD1. Per germline, CDR1 SGDLS and CDR2 YYNGEE. With 2 bases clipped from V and 6 bases from J, the junction kept 2 bases outside the gene matches. The CDR3 extends over 14 amino acids. CDR3 amino acids: CASSVWDRDEKLFF. CDR3 in DNA: TGTGCCAGCAGCGTTTGGGACAGGGATGAAAAACTGTTTTTT.

This clonotype was counted a few times. In DNA form, the CDR3 reads TGCGCCAGCAGCTTGGAGCCCAGGGGGGGTTCCACTGAAGCTTTCTTT. This codes for CASSLEPRGGSTEAFF. V and J are TRBV5-1 and TRBJ1-1, with 7 bases lining up with TRBD1. CDR1 SGHRS and CDR2 YFSETQ come from the germline V gene. The junction had 9 bases not matched to a gene; V was cut back by 0 bases and J by 4 bases. This CDR3 is built from 16 residues.

V usage is TRBV20-1 and J usage is TRBJ1-4; 8 bases are a match to TRBD1. CDR1 DFQATT and CDR2 SNEGSKA come from the germline V gene (reference sequence). V shed 6 bases, J shed 4 bases, and the junction held 7 bases outside the gene matches. The CDR3 totals 14 residues. This CDR3 reads CSAHRGDSNEKLFF. In DNA form, the CDR3 reads TGCAGTGCCCACAGGGGGGACAGTAATGAAAAACTGTTTTTT.

V and J are TRBV2 and TRBJ1-4; D is possibly TRBD1 (5 bases). With 7 bases removed from V and 8 bases from J, the gap between germline ends came to 17 bases. The CDR3 runs to 14 residues. CDR1 is SNHLY, CDR2 FYNNEI, per germline. The CDR3 DNA reads TGTGCCAGCACCCAGGGTACTAGCGGGGAAAAACTGTTTTTT. Protein product: CASTQGTSGEKLFF.

This clonotype appeared many times. This CDR3 reads CASTDRETQYF. CDR3 nucleotide sequence: TGTGCCAGTACGGACAGAGAGACCCAGTACTTC. The rearrangement uses TRBV19 and TRBJ2-5, with a weak D call TRBD1 (6 bases). There are 11 residues in the CDR3. Between the trimmed V and J ends, which lost 7 bases and 4 bases, there was a span of 7 bases. Looked up from germline, CDR1 is LNHDA and CDR2 is SQIVND (reference sequence).

The V gene is TRBV10-2, the J gene TRBJ1-4, with D unclear. This CDR3 contains 14 residues. Between the trimmed V and J ends, which lost 4 bases and 8 bases, there was a span of 14 bases. Per the germline V gene, CDR1 is WSHSY and CDR2 is SAAADI. The DNA of the CDR3 is TGCGCCAGCAGTGCGTCTGCAGGCTTCGAAAAACTGTTTTTT. Translation: CASSASAGFEKLFF.

There are many counts of this clonotype. The rearrangement uses TRBV24-1 and TRBJ2-3, with 9 bases that match TRBD2. Germline CDR1 is KGHDR and CDR2 is SFDVKD. The V gene end was trimmed by 9 bases and the J gene end by 0 bases; junction bases not matched to a gene: 9. This CDR3 is built from 16 residues. The CDR3 region is CATASGEPPSTDTQYF. As DNA, the CDR3 is TGTGCCACCGCTAGCGGGGAGCCGCCTAGCACAGATACGCAGTATTTT.

Many counts were recorded for this clonotype. The chain carries TRBV10-3 and TRBJ1-4; 9 nucleotides agree with TRBD1. The germline V gene has CDR1 ENHRY and CDR2 SYGVKD. V shed 6 bases and J 3 bases; nucleotides not matched to a gene: 2. This CDR3 region has 14 residues. CDR3 amino acids: CAISDRGANEKLFF. The CDR3 nucleotides are TGTGCCATCAGCGACAGGGGGGCTAATGAAAAACTGTTTTTT.

This clonotype has ten or more counts. The chain carries TRBV4-3 and TRBJ2-7; D is unclear. The germline gives CDR1 LGHNA, CDR2 YSLEER. The CDR3 length is 13 residues. The germline V and J ends were trimmed by 0 bases and 5 bases, with 8 bases remaining between them. CDR3 DNA sequence: TGCGCCAGCAGCCAAGATCCCGGTGACGAGCAGTACTTC. This gives the protein CASSQDPGDEQYF.

V and J are TRBV6-2 or TRBV6-3 and TRBJ1-2, with D perhaps matching TRBD1 (5 bases). This CDR3 contains 15 residues. Trimming took off 5 bases at V and 8 bases at J, with 21 bases between the two ends. Germline V gene sequence: CDR1 MNHEY, CDR2 SVGEGT. Written as DNA, the CDR3 is TGTGCCAGCAGTCTAGGCCGGGACTTAGGAGAAGGCTACACCTTC. It specifies CASSLGRDLGEGYTF.

The chain has TRBV7-9 and TRBJ1-1; D not resolved. V lost 4 bases and J lost 1, with 13 bases in between. The CDR3 length is 15 residues. The germline V gene encodes CDR1 SEHNR and CDR2 FQNEAQ (reference sequence). CDR3 protein: CASSSHITQNTEAFF. In DNA, the CDR3 is TGTGCCAGCAGCTCCCATATCACACAGAACACTGAAGCTTTCTTT.

This clonotype came up many times. This chain uses TRBV12-3 or TRBV12-4 with TRBJ1-5; 8 bases are shared with TRBD1. There are 14 residues in the CDR3. V shed 1 base and J 5 bases; nucleotides not matched to a gene: 1. CDR3: CASSLGGQDQPQHF. The CDR3 coding sequence is TGTGCCAGCAGTTTAGGGGGACAGGATCAGCCCCAGCATTTT.

This chain connects TRBV7-2 to TRBJ2-2, with TRBD1 identical over 8 bases. CDR1 and CDR2 (germline): SGHTA, FQGNSA. Trimming at V came to 5 bases and at J to 1 base, leaving 9 bases not matched to a gene. There are 17 residues in the CDR3. The CDR3 protein is CASSQPWDRRNTGELFF. The CDR3 nucleotides read TGTGCCAGCAGCCAACCCTGGGACAGGCGGAACACCGGGGAGCTGTTTTTT.

The rearrangement uses TRBV29-1 and TRBJ2-7, with TRBD1 matching 9 bases. Unmatched junction bases numbered 6, after V lost 2 bases and J lost 7 bases. Germline V gene data show CDR1 as SQVTM and CDR2 as ANQGSEA. This CDR3 has 13 amino acids. The CDR3: CSVELTTGGEQYF. In DNA, the CDR3 is TGCAGCGTTGAACTCACGACAGGGGGTGAGCAGTACTTC.

The V gene is TRBV15, the J gene TRBJ2-1; 14 bases are shared with TRBD2. Germline V CDR1 and CDR2: LNHNV, YYDKDF (reference sequence). V lost 8 bases, J lost 1 base, and 10 bases stayed unmatched. The CDR3 extends over 18 amino acids. CDR3 loop: CATARLAGGPGSYNEQFF. The CDR3 DNA is TGTGCCACCGCCAGACTAGCGGGAGGGCCAGGATCCTACAATGAGCAGTTCTTC.

The chain links TRBV19 to TRBJ1-2; TRBD1 is a possible D gene (5 bases). The germline gives CDR1 LNHDA, CDR2 SQIVND (reference sequence). CDR3 length: 16 residues. The V end lost 5 bases, the J end lost 0 bases, and 16 bases lay between the germline ends. The CDR3 loop reads CASSPPGTQANYGYTF. The CDR3 DNA is TGTGCCAGTAGTCCCCCCGGGACGCAAGCTAACTATGGCTACACCTTC.

This clonotype was observed a handful of times. The chain uses TRBV20-1 and TRBJ2-7; perhaps TRBD2 as D (6 bases). Germline values: CDR1 DFQATT, CDR2 SNEGSKA (reference sequence). Trimming removed 7 bases at V and 2 bases at J, with 9 bases between. The CDR3 runs to 11 residues. The CDR3 coding sequence is TGCAGTGGACTAGGGGCCTACGAGCAGTACTTC. It encodes CSGLGAYEQYF.